This note documents a single T cell receptor (beta chain) sequence. The data were obtained in a study of blood T cell repertoires in COVID-19. Looking at the study overall: Acute-phase and convalescent COVID-19 samples originated in the United States, Italy and Spain. Sources were T cells, B-cell-depleted T cells, or PBMCs; the material itself was cDNA or gDNA.

Original methodology: Amplification of reference gene primers provided the estimated nucleated cell counts. The method was immunoSEQ multiplex PCR; TCRdb's version includes in-frame clones alone and lacks a portion of them. The V and J calls and clone size were taken over from that table, and D and trimming were inferred from the DNA. The sample has 35,000 to 55,000 clones, over 90% seen once. The CDR3 length is 17 residues. Germline-derived CDR1 and CDR2 are MNHEY and SVGEGT. The ends were cut back, 0 bases at V and 0 bases at J, with 15 bases in the middle. This sequence was found in a human donor in a cohort sampled during active COVID-19. The specimen sequenced was peripheral blood. V is TRBV6-2 or TRBV6-3 and J is TRBJ2-7; maybe TRBD2 (6 bases). The CDR3 region is CASSYSSSSDYSYEQYF. CDR3 DNA: TGTGCCAGCAGTTACTCGAGTTCTAGCGATTACTCCTACGAGCAGTACTTC.